Listed below are T cell receptor beta chains from one sample, sequenced in a study of blood T cell repertoires in COVID-19. This table comes from immunoSEQ multiplex PCR, and its TCRdb copy is limited to in-frame clones, with some not included. The table has 200,000 to 250,000 clones, roughly 90% seen once. The sequenced sample consisted of peripheral blood. The receptors were sampled from a woman aged 55-70 years with acute or convalescent COVID-19. Each CDR3 is given with its conserved first and last residue. Fields, in order: V gene, clone size, J gene, D gene, CDR3 protein, CDR3 DNA. A D gene is named only where the DNA matches it firmly. The size entry is marked missing in some rows and otherwise reads once, few, many or a size class.

TRBV11-2	NA	TRBJ2-7	NA	CASSSIVAGSYEQYF	TGTGCCAGCAGTTCGATTGTCGCGGGGTCCTACGAGCAGTACTTC
TRBV5-6	NA	TRBJ2-5	TRBD2	CASSFSRLAGGQETQYF	TGTGCCAGCAGCTTCTCACGACTAGCGGGGGGCCAAGAGACCCAGTACTTC
TRBV5-8	NA	TRBJ1-6	NA	CASSLGGHSSPLHF	TGTGCCAGCAGCTTGGGGGGACATTCTTCACCCCTCCACTTT
TRBV5-8	NA	TRBJ2-1	TRBD2	CASSLLRTSGGANEQFF	TGTGCCAGCAGCTTGCTCCGGACTAGCGGGGGGGCAAATGAGCAGTTCTTC
TRBV27	NA	TRBJ1-5	TRBD1	CASRKETGGSQPQHF	TGTGCCAGCAGAAAGGAAACAGGGGGCAGTCAGCCCCAGCATTTT
TRBV5-1	NA	TRBJ1-6	NA	CASSPQRTGNSPLHF	TGCGCCAGCAGCCCCCAAAGAACAGGGAATTCACCCCTCCACTTT
TRBV19	NA	TRBJ1-6	TRBD1	CASSADRGGNSPLHF	TGTGCCAGTAGTGCCGACAGGGGCGGGAATTCACCCCTCCACTTT
TRBV9	NA	TRBJ2-2	NA	CASSVVVSGELFF	TGTGCCAGCAGCGTAGTCGTTTCCGGGGAGCTGTTTTTT
TRBV2	NA	TRBJ2-7	TRBD1	CASSTGTGVSYEQYF	TGTGCCAGCAGCACCGGGACAGGGGTCTCCTACGAGCAGTACTTC
TRBV19	few	TRBJ2-7	NA	CASSSPFASYEQYF	TGTGCCAGTAGTTCCCCTTTCGCGTCCTACGAGCAGTACTTC
TRBV5-1	NA	TRBJ2-3	TRBD1	CASSSGQPSTDTQYF	TGCGCCAGCAGCTCGGGACAGCCTAGCACAGATACGCAGTATTTT
TRBV27	NA	TRBJ1-5	TRBD1	CASSLGTGHSNQPQHF	TGTGCCAGCAGTTTAGGGACAGGGCATAGCAATCAGCCCCAGCATTTT
TRBV13	NA	TRBJ2-3	NA	CASSSRGRDTQYF	TGTGCCAGCAGCTCCCGAGGGAGAGATACGCAGTATTTT
TRBV6-5	NA	TRBJ1-6	TRBD1	CASNLDRTNSPLHF	TGTGCCAGCAACCTGGACAGGACCAATTCACCCCTCCACTTT
TRBV5-6	NA	TRBJ2-4	NA	CASSLLVAKNIQYF	TGTGCCAGCAGCTTGCTAGTAGCCAAAAACATTCAGTACTTC
TRBV11-2	NA	TRBJ1-2	TRBD1	CASSPDRGRDGYTF	TGTGCCAGCAGCCCTGACAGGGGGCGGGATGGCTACACCTTC
TRBV7-9	NA	TRBJ1-1	TRBD1	CASSQPTGGFRGTEAFF	TGTGCCAGCAGCCAACCGACAGGGGGCTTCCGTGGCACTGAAGCTTTCTTT
TRBV23-1	NA	TRBJ2-5	TRBD1	CASTDRGKTQYF	TGCGCCAGCACCGACAGGGGGAAGACCCAGTACTTC
TRBV28	NA	TRBJ1-5	NA	CASRTQGSNQPQHF	TGTGCCAGCAGGACACAGGGTAGCAATCAGCCCCAGCATTTT
TRBV27	once	TRBJ1-1	TRBD1	CASSSRQGFGLNTEAFF	TGTGCCAGCAGTTCGCGACAGGGATTTGGATTGAACACTGAAGCTTTCTTT
TRBV15	NA	TRBJ1-2	NA	CATSRDRWQGDGYTF	TGTGCCACCAGCAGAGATCGGTGGCAGGGTGATGGCTACACCTTC
TRBV3-1/TRBV3-2	NA	TRBJ2-5	TRBD2	CASSQSSGFSGRPGKETQYF	TGTGCCAGCAGCCAGTCCTCGGGGTTTAGCGGGAGGCCGGGTAAAGAGACCCAGTACTTC
TRBV11-3	NA	TRBJ1-1	NA	CASSLQENTEAFF	TGTGCCAGCAGTCTACAGGAGAACACTGAAGCTTTCTTT
TRBV14	NA	TRBJ2-7	NA	CASSQDRLYEQYF	TGTGCCAGCAGCCAAGATCGTCTCTACGAGCAGTACTTC
TRBV27	NA	TRBJ1-6	NA	CASTQSYNSPLHF	TGTGCCAGCACCCAGTCTTATAATTCACCCCTCCACTTT
TRBV5-1	NA	TRBJ2-2	TRBD2	CASSFLAGGQTGELFF	TGCGCCAGCAGCTTCCTAGCGGGGGGACAAACCGGGGAGCTGTTTTTT
TRBV2	once	TRBJ1-2	TRBD1	CASTQGSPYGYTF	TGTGCCAGCACACAGGGGTCTCCCTATGGCTACACCTTC
TRBV6-2/TRBV6-3	NA	TRBJ2-7	TRBD1	CASSLQGWLSYEQYF	TGTGCCAGCAGCTTACAGGGGTGGCTATCCTACGAGCAGTACTTC
TRBV7-9	NA	TRBJ2-3	TRBD1	CASSLGLGQLTDTQYF	TGTGCCAGCAGCTTAGGATTGGGACAGCTTACAGATACGCAGTATTTT
TRBV5-8	once	TRBJ1-5	TRBD1	CASSRRTGGNQPQHF	TGTGCCAGCAGCCGACGGACAGGGGGCAATCAGCCCCAGCATTTT
TRBV10-1	NA	TRBJ1-5	TRBD1	CASSAGQVNQPQHF	TGCGCCAGCAGTGCCGGACAGGTCAATCAGCCCCAGCATTTT
TRBV2	NA	TRBJ1-5	NA	CASSDNSNQPQHF	TGTGCCAGCAGTGATAATAGCAATCAGCCCCAGCATTTT
TRBV7-9	NA	TRBJ2-4	TRBD2	CASSLRGLAGNIQYF	TGTGCCAGCAGCTTACGAGGGCTAGCGGGGAACATTCAGTACTTC
TRBV29-1	NA	TRBJ2-4	NA	CSAAIAGDIQYF	TGCAGCGCCGCGATAGCAGGGGACATTCAGTACTTC
TRBV9	NA	TRBJ2-3	NA	CASSVALSLSTDTQYF	TGTGCCAGCAGCGTAGCTCTGTCTCTCAGCACAGATACGCAGTATTTT
TRBV5-5	NA	TRBJ2-4	NA	CASSLSGGGWNIQYF	TGTGCCAGCAGCTTGTCTGGCGGGGGCTGGAACATTCAGTACTTC
TRBV3-1/TRBV3-2	NA	TRBJ2-1	TRBD2	CASSPPAGAKGEQFF	TGTGCCAGCAGCCCGCCGGCGGGAGCTAAAGGTGAGCAGTTCTTC
TRBV7-2	NA	TRBJ1-5	NA	CASSFKGDNQPQHF	TGTGCCAGCAGCTTTAAAGGGGACAATCAGCCCCAGCATTTT
TRBV29-1	NA	TRBJ1-2	NA	CSVEGGLNYGYTF	TGCAGCGTTGAAGGGGGGCTTAACTATGGCTACACCTTC
TRBV27	once	TRBJ2-1	TRBD2	CACSLLLLAGGRGGRRGEQFF	TGTGCCTGCAGTTTATTGCTACTCGCGGGAGGGCGGGGGGGGAGGAGGGGTGAGCAGTTCTTC
TRBV6-6	NA	TRBJ2-3	TRBD2	CASSYPALAGEAQYF	TGTGCCAGCAGTTATCCGGCACTAGCGGGGGAAGCGCAGTATTTT
TRBV9	NA	TRBJ2-1	TRBD1	CASSVTGVGYNEQFF	TGTGCCAGCAGCGTAACAGGGGTTGGCTACAATGAGCAGTTCTTC
TRBV3-1/TRBV3-2	NA	TRBJ2-1	NA	CASSQGGSFTNNEQFF	TGTGCCAGCAGCCAAGGAGGCTCCTTCACTAACAATGAGCAGTTCTTC
TRBV19	NA	TRBJ1-2	NA	CASSIAYPGHSGGYTF	TGTGCCAGTAGTATAGCATATCCGGGCCACAGCGGTGGCTACACCTTC
TRBV7-2	few	TRBJ2-1	NA	CASSQSPFNEQFF	TGTGCCAGCAGCCAGTCCCCTTTCAATGAGCAGTTCTTC
TRBV5-1	NA	TRBJ1-6	TRBD1	CASRPGQGPSNSPLHF	TGCGCCAGCAGGCCGGGACAGGGGCCGAGTAATTCACCCCTCCACTTT